A single sample gave rise to the 3 T cell receptor beta chains below, sequenced in a study of cytomegalovirus exposure and HLA in healthy donors listed by TCRdb under 2017. The receptor library was made with the immunoSEQ multiplex PCR assay. The multiplex PCR relied on a mix of 60 forward primers for TCR Vbeta segments and 13 reverse primers for TCR Jbeta segments. Drawn from immuneACCESS, this table holds only the in-frame rearrangements with V and J called that TCRdb kept. Clones are partly lost; checked studies trace under half to an unresolved V gene and leave the rest unexplained. The sample yields roughly 120,000 clones; 81% were counted once. About 1.1% of the sample belongs to the ten largest clones. Sequences were obtained from PBMCs. The receptors originated from a woman aged 25 to 45 in good health and CMV-seronegative.

The chain has TRBV19 and TRBJ2-3; the match to TRBD2 covers 8 bases. Germline assignment: CDR1 LNHDA and CDR2 SQIVND (reference sequence). The J segment lost 2 bases and the V segment lost 5 bases, leaving 12 bases of the junction unmatched. CDR3 length: 17 residues. Here the CDR3 reads CASSGAWAGGFTDTQYF. The CDR3 region has the DNA TGTGCCAGTAGTGGTGCTTGGGCGGGGGGTTTCACAGATACGCAGTATTTT.

This chain connects TRBV11-3 to TRBJ2-2; the D gene is possibly TRBD2 (5 bases). V dropped 2 bases and J dropped 8 bases, with 21 bases sitting between them. The CDR3 loop spans 17 amino acids. Per the germline V gene, CDR1 is SGHNT and CDR2 is YENEEA. DNA of the CDR3: TGTGCCAGCAGCTTAAATCTGGGAGTAGGCTCTTCTGGGGAGCTGTTTTTT. Its protein is CASSLNLGVGSSGELFF.

This clone has just a few counts. This chain uses TRBV30 with TRBJ2-7; D perhaps matches TRBD2 (5 bases). V gave up 5 bases and J gave up 3 bases, with 5 bases separating them. The V gene's germline CDR1 is GTSNPN and CDR2 SVGIG (reference sequence). This CDR3 is built from 10 residues. The CDR3 bases are TGTGCCTGGGGGAGCTACGAGCAGTACTTC. Translated: CAWGSYEQYF.